What follows is one T cell receptor (beta chain) and its context. How the authors handled the data: Quantification of nucleated cells was approximated via reference gene primer amplification. Sequencing was performed with immunoSEQ multiplex PCR; in TCRdb, only in-frame clones are kept and a portion is missing. V, J and clone size reflect that table, while D and trimming were determined from the DNA. The table has 85,000 to 100,000 clones, approximately 85% seen once; the top ten hold about a sixth. The sample is drawn from a study of blood T cell repertoires in COVID-19. Study in general: Specimens from acute and convalescent COVID-19 originated in the United States, Italy and Spain.

The germline V gene has CDR1 LNHDA and CDR2 SQIVND (reference sequence). V lost 4 bases and J 1 base, leaving 14 bases between the germline ends. The CDR3 runs 16 residues. The V call is TRBV19, the J call TRBJ1-3, with D hard to call. The specimen sequenced was peripheral blood. This receptor was identified in a woman older than 75 with active or convalescent COVID-19. The CDR3 region is CASSTRSGLSGNTIYF. CDR3 nucleotides: TGTGCCAGTAGTACGAGGAGCGGGCTTTCTGGAAACACCATATATTTT. Drawing the rest from reference TRBV19 and TRBJ1-3, the complete variable domain is DGGITQSPKYLFRKEGQNVTLSCEQNLNHDAMYWYRQDPGQGLRLIYYSQIVNDFQKGDIAEGYSVSREKKESFPLTVTSAQKNPTAFYLCASSTRSGLSGNTIYFGEGSWLTVV.